This T cell receptor beta chain derives from a study of T-cell reconstitution after alpha-beta-depleted transplantation in children. General observations from the study: As was reported, about two months after transplant, alpha-beta T cells came from several hundred expanded graft clones.

The table lists this clonotype with many counts. What it binds is unknown. Trimming cost V 8 bases and J 6 bases, with 15 bases left between them. Germline values: CDR1 MGHDK, CDR2 SYGVNS. The CDR3 covers 13 residues. Library preparation (for TCRbeta) was performed with unique molecular identifiers. One entry per CDR3 protein results from TCRdb running MiXCR on the PCR reads. This table holds about 240,000 distinct CDR3 sequences, roughly 26% found once. The sequencing used PBMCs, collected before TCRalphabeta/CD19-depleted stem cell transplant. This sequence was found in a girl aged 2 to 10 with Fanconi anemia, due to receive a stem cell transplant. V gene TRBV25-1 combines with J gene TRBJ2-3, with a possible D match to TRBD2 (6 bases). Written as DNA, the CDR3 is TGTGCCAGCGCCTTCGGAGGGCTGGATACGCAGTATTTT. Its protein is CASAFGGLDTQYF.